This note documents a single TCR beta chain sequence. This sample is drawn from a study of blood T cell repertoires in COVID-19. Turning to the study itself: COVID-19 samples collected from the United States, Italy and Spain covered acute and convalescent phases. Sample material is recorded as cDNA or gDNA derived from T cells, B-cell-depleted T cells, or PBMCs.

Original processing methods: Counts of nucleated cells, estimated from reference gene primer amplification, were obtained. Assay: immunoSEQ multiplex PCR; the TCRdb copy retains only in-frame clones and omits some. Clone size and V and J calls were adopted from that table, with D and trimming inferred from the DNA. Of over 100,000 clones in the sample, around 81% were seen once. The TCR sequence derives from a human donor in a cohort sampled during active or convalescent COVID-19. What was sequenced was peripheral blood.

The CDR3 is CASSSWTGNTGELFF. The CDR3, as DNA: TGTGCCAGCAGCTCGTGGACAGGCAACACCGGGGAGCTGTTTTTT. V is TRBV6-5 and J is TRBJ2-2, with TRBD1 identical over 7 bases. The V and J ends lost 6 bases and 2 bases, in that order; junction bases with no gene match: 6. In germline, CDR1 is MNHEY, CDR2 SVGAGI. This CDR3 is 15 amino acids long.